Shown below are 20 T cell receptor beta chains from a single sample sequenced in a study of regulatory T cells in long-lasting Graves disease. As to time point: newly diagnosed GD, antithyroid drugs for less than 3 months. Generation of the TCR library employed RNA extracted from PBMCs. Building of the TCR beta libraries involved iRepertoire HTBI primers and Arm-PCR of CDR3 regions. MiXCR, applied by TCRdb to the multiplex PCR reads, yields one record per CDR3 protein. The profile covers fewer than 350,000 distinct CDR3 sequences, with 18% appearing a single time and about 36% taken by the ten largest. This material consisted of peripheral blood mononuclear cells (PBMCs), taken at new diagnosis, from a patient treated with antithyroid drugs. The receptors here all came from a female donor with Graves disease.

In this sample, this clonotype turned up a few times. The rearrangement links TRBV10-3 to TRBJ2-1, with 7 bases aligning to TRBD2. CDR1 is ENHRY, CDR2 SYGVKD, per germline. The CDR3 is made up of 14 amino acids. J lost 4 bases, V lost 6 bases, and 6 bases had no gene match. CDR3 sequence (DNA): TGTGCCATCAGAGGACTAGGCGAGTACAATGAGCAGTTCTTC. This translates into CAIRGLGEYNEQFF.

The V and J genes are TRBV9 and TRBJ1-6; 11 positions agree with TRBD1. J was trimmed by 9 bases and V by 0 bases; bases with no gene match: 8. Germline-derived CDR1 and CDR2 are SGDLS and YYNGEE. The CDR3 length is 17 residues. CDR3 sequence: CASSVEIGQGASSPLHF. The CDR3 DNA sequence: TGTGCCAGCAGCGTAGAAATTGGACAGGGGGCATCTTCACCCCTCCACTTT.

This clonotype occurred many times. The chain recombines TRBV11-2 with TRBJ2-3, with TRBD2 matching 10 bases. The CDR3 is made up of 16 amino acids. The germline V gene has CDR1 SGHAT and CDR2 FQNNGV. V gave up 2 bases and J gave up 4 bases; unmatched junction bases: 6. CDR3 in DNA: TGTGCCAGCAGCTTATTTGCTAGCGGGAGCGCAGATACGCAGTATTTT. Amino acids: CASSLFASGSADTQYF. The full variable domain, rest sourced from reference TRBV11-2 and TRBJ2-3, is EAGVAQSPRYKIIEKRQSVAFWCNPISGHATLYWYQQILGQGPKLLIQFQNNGVVDDSQLPKDRFSAERLKGVDSTLKIQPAKLEDSAVYLCASSLFASGSADTQYFGPGTRLTVL.

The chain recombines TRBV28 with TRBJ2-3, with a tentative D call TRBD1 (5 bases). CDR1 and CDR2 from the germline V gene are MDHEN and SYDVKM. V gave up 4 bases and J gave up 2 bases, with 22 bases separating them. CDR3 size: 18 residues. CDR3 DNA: TGTGCCAGCAGTTCCCGCGCCGTAGGGGCGATTAACACAGATACGCAGTATTTT. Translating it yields CASSSRAVGAINTDTQYF.

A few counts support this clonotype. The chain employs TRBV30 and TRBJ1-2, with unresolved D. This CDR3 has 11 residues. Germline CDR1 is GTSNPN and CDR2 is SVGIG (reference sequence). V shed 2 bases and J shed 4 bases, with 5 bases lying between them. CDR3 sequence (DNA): TGTGCCTGGAGTCCGAGCTATGGCTACACCTTC. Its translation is CAWSPSYGYTF.

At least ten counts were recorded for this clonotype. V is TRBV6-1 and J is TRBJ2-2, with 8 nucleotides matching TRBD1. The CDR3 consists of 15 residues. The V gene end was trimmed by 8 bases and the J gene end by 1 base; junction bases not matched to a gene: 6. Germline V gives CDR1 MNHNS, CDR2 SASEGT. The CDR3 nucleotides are TGTGCCAGCGCTGGAGGGACAGGGAACACCGGGGAGCTGTTTTTT. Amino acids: CASAGGTGNTGELFF.

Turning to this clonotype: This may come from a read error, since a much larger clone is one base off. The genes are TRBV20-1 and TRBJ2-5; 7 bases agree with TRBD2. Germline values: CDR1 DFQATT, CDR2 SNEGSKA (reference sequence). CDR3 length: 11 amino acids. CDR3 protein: CGASPGGTQYF. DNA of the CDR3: TGCGGTGCTAGCCCGGGGGGGACCCAGTACTTC.

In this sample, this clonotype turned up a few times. CDR3 sequence reads: CSVQSGTANIQYF. CDR3 coding DNA: TGCAGCGTCCAGTCCGGGACGGCAAACATTCAGTACTTC. The chain recombines TRBV29-1 with TRBJ2-4; D is possibly TRBD1 or TRBD2 (5 bases each). Germline loops: CDR1 SQVTM, CDR2 ANQGSEA. The V end was cut by 6 bases, the J end by 6 bases, with 15 bases between. The CDR3 spans 13 residues.

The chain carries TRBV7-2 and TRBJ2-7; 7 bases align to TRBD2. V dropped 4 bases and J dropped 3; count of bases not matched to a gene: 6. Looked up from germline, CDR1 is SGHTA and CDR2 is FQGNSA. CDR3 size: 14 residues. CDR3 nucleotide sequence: TGTGCCAGCAGCTCTACCGGGGGGAACTACGAGCAGTACTTC. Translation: CASSSTGGNYEQYF.

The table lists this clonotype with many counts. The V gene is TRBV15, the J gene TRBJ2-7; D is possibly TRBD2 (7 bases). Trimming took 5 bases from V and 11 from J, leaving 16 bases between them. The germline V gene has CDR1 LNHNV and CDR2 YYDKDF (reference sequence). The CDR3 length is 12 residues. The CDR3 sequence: CATSGEGGNEYF. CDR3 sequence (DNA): TGTGCCACCAGCGGGGAGGGGGGCAATGAGTACTTC.

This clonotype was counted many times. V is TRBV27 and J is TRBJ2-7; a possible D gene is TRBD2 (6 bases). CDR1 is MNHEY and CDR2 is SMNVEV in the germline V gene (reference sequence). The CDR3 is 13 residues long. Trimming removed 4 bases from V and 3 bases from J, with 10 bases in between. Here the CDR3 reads CASSSPGLYEQYF. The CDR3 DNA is TGTGCCAGCAGTTCCCCGGGACTCTACGAGCAGTACTTC.

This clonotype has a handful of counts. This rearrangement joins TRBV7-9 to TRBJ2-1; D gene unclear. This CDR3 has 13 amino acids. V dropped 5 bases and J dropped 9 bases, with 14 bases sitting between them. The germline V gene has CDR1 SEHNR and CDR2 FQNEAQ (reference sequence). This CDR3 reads CASSPAPSTEQFF. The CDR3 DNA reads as TGTGCCAGCAGCCCGGCCCCGTCAACTGAGCAGTTCTTC.

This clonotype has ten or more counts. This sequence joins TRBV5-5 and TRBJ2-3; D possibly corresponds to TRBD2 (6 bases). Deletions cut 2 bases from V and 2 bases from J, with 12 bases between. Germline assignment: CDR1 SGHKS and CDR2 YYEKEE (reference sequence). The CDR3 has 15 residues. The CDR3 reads CASSFERRATDTQYF. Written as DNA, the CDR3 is TGTGCCAGCAGCTTTGAGCGGAGGGCCACAGATACGCAGTATTTT.

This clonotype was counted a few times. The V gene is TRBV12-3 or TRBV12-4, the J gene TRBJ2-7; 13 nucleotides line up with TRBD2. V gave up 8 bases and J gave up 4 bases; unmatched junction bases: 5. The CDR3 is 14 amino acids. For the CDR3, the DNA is TGTGCCAGCCAGAGGACTAGCGGGAGATACGAGCAGTACTTC. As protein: CASQRTSGRYEQYF.

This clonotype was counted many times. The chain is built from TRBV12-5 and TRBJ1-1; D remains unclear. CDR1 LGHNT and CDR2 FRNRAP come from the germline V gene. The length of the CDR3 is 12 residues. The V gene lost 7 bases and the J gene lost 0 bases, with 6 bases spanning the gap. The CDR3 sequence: CASALLNTEAFF. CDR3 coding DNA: TGTGCTAGTGCCCTATTGAACACTGAAGCTTTCTTT. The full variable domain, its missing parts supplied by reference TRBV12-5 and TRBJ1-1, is DARVTQTPRHKVTEMGQEVTMRCQPILGHNTVFWYRQTMMQGLELLAYFRNRAPLDDSGMPKDRFSAEMPDATLATLKIQPSEPRDSAVYFCASALLNTEAFFGQGTRLTVV.

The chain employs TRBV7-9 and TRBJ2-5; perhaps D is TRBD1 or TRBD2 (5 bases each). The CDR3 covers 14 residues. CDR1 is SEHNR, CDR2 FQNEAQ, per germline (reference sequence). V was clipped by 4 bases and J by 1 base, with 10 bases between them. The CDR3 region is CASSWSGSQETQYF. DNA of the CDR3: TGTGCCAGCAGCTGGTCAGGGAGCCAAGAGACCCAGTACTTC.

The CDR3 DNA reads as TGTGCCAGCAGTCCGACTAGCGGGAGGTCCTACAATGAGCAGTTCTTC. It is translated as CASSPTSGRSYNEQFF. The chain is built from TRBV7-9 and TRBJ2-1; 13 bases match TRBD2. CDR1 is SEHNR, CDR2 FQNEAQ, per germline (reference sequence). This CDR3 has 16 amino acids. V shed 6 bases and J 1 base; nucleotides not matched to a gene: 3.

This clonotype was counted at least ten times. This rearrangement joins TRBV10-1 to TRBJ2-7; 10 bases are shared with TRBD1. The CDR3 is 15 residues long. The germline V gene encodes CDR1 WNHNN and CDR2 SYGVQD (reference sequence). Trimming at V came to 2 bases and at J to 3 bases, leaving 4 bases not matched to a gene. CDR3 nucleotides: TGCGCCAGCAGTGAGGGGACAGGGGCCTTCTACGAGCAGTACTTC. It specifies CASSEGTGAFYEQYF.

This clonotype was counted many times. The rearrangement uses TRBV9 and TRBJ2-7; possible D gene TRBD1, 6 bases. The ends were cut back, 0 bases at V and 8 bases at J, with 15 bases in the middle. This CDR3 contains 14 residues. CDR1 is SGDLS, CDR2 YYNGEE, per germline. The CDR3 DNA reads TGTGCCAGCAGCGTAGGACAGGCTCCCGGGCAGCAGTACTTC. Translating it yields CASSVGQAPGQQYF. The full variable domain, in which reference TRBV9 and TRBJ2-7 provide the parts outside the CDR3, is DSGVTQTPKHLITATGQRVTLRCSPRSGDLSVYWYQQSLDQGLQFLIQYYNGEERAKGNILERFSAQQFPDLHSELNLSSLELGDSALYFCASSVGQAPGQQYFGPGTRLTVT.

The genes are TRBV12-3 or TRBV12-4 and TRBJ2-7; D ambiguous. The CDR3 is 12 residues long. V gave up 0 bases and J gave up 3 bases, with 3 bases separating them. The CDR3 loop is CASSLAIYEQYF. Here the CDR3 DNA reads TGTGCCAGCAGTTTAGCTATCTACGAGCAGTACTTC.